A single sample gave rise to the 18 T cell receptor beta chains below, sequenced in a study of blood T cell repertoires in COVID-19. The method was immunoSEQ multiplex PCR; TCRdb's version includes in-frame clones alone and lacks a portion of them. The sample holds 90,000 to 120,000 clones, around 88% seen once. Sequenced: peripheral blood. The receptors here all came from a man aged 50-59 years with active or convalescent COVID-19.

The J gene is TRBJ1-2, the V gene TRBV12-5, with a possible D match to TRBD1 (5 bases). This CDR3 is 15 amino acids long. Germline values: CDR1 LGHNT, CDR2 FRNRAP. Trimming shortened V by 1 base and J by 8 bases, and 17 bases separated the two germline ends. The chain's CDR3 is CASGLDYGAPEGYTF. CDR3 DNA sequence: TGTGCTAGTGGTTTGGACTATGGGGCTCCCGAGGGCTACACCTTC.

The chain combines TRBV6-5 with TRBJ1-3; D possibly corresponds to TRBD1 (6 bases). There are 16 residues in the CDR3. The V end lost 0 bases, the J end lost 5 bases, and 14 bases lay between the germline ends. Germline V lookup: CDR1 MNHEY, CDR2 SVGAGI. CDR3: CASSYSRTAARNTIYF. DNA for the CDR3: TGTGCCAGCAGTTACTCCCGGACAGCCGCGAGAAACACCATATATTTT.

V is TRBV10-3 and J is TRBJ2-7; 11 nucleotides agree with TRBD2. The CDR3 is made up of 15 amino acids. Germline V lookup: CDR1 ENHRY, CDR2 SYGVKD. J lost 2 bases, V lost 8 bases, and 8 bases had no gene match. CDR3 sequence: CAIGKTSGSPYEQYF. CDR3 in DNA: TGTGCCATCGGAAAAACTAGCGGGAGTCCCTACGAGCAGTACTTC.

The CDR3 is CASSLARGGGAADTQYF. The CDR3 DNA is TGTGCCAGCAGCTTAGCGAGAGGGGGCGGTGCGGCAGATACGCAGTATTTT. The V call is TRBV7-8, the J call TRBJ2-3; TRBD1 aligns across 7 bases. The CDR3 consists of 17 residues. The V gene's germline CDR1 is SGHVS and CDR2 FQNEAQ. Unmatched junction bases numbered 10, after V lost 0 bases and J lost 4 bases.

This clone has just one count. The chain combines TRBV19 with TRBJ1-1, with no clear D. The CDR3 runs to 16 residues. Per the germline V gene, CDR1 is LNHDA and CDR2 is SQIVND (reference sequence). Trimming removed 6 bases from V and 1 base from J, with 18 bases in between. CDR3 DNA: TGTGCCAGTAGCCCCCTCCCCGGCAGCGGGAACACTGAAGCTTTCTTT. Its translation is CASSPLPGSGNTEAFF. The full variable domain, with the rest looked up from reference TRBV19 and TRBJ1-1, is DGGITQSPKYLFRKEGQNVTLSCEQNLNHDAMYWYRQDPGQGLRLIYYSQIVNDFQKGDIAEGYSVSREKKESFPLTVTSAQKNPTAFYLCASSPLPGSGNTEAFFGQGTRLTVV.

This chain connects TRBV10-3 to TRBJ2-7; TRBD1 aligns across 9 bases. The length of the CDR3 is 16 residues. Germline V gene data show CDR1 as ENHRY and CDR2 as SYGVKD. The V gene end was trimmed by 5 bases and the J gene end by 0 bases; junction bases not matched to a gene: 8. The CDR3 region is CAISSSRDRASYEQYF. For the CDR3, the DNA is TGTGCCATCAGTTCGAGCCGGGACAGGGCCTCCTACGAGCAGTACTTC.

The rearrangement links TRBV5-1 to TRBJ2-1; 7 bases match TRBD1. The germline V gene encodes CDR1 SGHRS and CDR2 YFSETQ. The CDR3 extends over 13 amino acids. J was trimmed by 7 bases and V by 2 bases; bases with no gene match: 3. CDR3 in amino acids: CASSLQGPNEQFF. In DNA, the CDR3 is TGCGCCAGCAGCTTACAGGGGCCGAATGAGCAGTTCTTC.

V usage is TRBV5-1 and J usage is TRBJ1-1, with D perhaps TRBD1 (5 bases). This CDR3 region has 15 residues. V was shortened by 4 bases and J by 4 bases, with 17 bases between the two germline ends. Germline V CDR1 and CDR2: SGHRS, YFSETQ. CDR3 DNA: TGCGCCAGCAGCCCGCGAACGGGGGTAGGCACTGAAGCTTTCTTT. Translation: CASSPRTGVGTEAFF.

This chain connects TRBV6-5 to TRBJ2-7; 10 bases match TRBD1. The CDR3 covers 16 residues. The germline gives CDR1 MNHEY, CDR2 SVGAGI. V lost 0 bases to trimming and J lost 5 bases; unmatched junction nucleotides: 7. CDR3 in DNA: TGTGCCAGCAGTTACTCCCCTCCCGGGACAGGGGACGAGCAGTACTTC. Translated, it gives CASSYSPPGTGDEQYF.

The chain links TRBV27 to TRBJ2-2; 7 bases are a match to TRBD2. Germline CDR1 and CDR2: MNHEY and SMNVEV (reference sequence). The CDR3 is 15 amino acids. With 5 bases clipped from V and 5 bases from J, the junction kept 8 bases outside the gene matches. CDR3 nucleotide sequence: TGTGCCAGCAGTCGACTAGCCGGGGTTACCGGGGAGCTGTTTTTT. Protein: CASSRLAGVTGELFF.

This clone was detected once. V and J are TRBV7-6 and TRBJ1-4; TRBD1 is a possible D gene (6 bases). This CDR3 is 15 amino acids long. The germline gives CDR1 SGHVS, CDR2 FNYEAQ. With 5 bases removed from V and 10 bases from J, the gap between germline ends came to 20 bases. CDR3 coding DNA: TGTGCCAGCAGCGGAAGCAGGGAGGGGGTCGGAAAACTGTTTTTT. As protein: CASSGSREGVGKLFF.

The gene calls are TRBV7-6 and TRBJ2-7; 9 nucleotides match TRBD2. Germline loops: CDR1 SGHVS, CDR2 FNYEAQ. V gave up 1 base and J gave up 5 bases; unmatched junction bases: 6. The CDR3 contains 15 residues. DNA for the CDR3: TGTGCCAGCAGCTTAGGGGCGGGAGGGCCCCACGAGCAGTACTTC. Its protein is CASSLGAGGPHEQYF. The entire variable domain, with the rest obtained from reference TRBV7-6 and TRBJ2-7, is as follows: GAGVSQSPRYKVTKRGQDVALRCDPISGHVSLYWYRQALGQGPEFLTYFNYEAQQDKSGLPNDRFSAERPEGSISTLTIQRTEQRDSAMYRCASSLGAGGPHEQYFGPGTRLTVT.

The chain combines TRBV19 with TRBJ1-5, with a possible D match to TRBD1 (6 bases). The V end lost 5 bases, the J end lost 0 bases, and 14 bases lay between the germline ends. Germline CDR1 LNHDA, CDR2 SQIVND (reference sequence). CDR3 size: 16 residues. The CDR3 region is CASSSHGTYSNQPQHF. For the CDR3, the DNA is TGTGCCAGTAGTTCCCACGGGACATATAGCAATCAGCCCCAGCATTTT.

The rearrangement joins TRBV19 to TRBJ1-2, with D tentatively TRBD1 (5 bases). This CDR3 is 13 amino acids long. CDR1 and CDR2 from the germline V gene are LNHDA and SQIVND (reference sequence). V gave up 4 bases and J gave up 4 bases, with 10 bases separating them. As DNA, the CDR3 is TGTGCCAGTAGTACGACAGTGGTCTATGGCTACACCTTC. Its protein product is CASSTTVVYGYTF. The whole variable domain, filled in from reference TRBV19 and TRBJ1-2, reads DGGITQSPKYLFRKEGQNVTLSCEQNLNHDAMYWYRQDPGQGLRLIYYSQIVNDFQKGDIAEGYSVSREKKESFPLTVTSAQKNPTAFYLCASSTTVVYGYTFGSGTRLTVV.

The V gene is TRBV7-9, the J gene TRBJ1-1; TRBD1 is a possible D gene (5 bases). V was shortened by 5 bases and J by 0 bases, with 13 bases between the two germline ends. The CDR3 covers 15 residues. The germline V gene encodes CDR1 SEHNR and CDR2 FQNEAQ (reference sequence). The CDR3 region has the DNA TGTGCCAGCAGCCCTCTCGGGGGAATGAACACTGAAGCTTTCTTT. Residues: CASSPLGGMNTEAFF.

This CDR3 reads CASSFYGQFNNYGYTF. The CDR3 coding sequence is TGTGCCAGCAGTTTCTATGGGCAGTTCAATAACTATGGCTACACCTTC. The chain joins TRBV28 to TRBJ1-2; D is ambiguous. The CDR3 covers 16 residues. Trimming removed 3 bases from V and 1 base from J, with 15 bases in between. From germline, CDR1 is MDHEN and CDR2 SYDVKM.

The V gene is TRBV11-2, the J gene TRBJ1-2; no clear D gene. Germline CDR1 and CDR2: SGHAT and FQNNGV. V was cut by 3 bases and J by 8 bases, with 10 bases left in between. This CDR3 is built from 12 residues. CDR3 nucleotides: TGTGCCAGCAGCTTCCGGGATACAGGCTACACCTTC. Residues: CASSFRDTGYTF.

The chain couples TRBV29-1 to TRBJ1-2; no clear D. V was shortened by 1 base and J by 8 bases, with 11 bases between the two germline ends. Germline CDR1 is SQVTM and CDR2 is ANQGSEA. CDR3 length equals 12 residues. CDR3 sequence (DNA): TGCAGCGTTGAAGGGCGAGGCCGGGGCTACACCTTC. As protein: CSVEGRGRGYTF. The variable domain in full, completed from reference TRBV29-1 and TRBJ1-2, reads SAVISQKPSRDICQRGTSLTIQCQVDSQVTMMFWYRQQPGQSLTLIATANQGSEATYESGFVIDKFPISRPNLTFSTLTVSNMSPEDSSIYLCSVEGRGRGYTFGSGTRLTVV.